This T cell receptor (beta chain) appears in the sequencing data of a study of multiple sclerosis patients with progressive multifocal leukoencephalopathy. The study's findings and limits: Most PML patients had lower entropy, suggesting less diverse TRB repertoires. No common TRBV or TRBJ usage or pairing appeared at PML.

Only in-frame clones appear in the TCRdb table, and some are missing; sequencing was by immunoSEQ multiplex PCR. The table lists around 30,000 clones, around 87% of them singletons. Time point described: approximately twelve months of natalizumab therapy. The CDR3 length is 13 residues. A word on this clone: As yet, its antigen is unknown.

The chain carries TRBV7-5 and TRBJ1-5. TRBV7-5 is classified as a pseudogene. The source of this sequence is a human donor with multiple sclerosis. This specimen consisted of PBMCs, obtained from a patient treated with natalizumab. In nucleotides, the CDR3 is TGTGCCACCCCAAAAGGGGGGGGGCAGCCCCAGCATTTT. The encoded protein is CATPKGGGQPQHF.